This T cell receptor (beta chain) derives from a study of beta chain features in type 1 diabetes. As every portion of the isolated RNA was reverse transcribed, the sequencing read expressed TCRB transcripts. Roughly 3.57 million reads on average were seen across naive, central memory and regulatory T cell samples. The protocol was immunoSEQ multiplex PCR, while the TCRdb copy is restricted to in-frame clones and leaves out a portion. The table lists 850,000 to 900,000 clones, about a sixth of them singletons. With 2 bases removed from V and 4 bases from J, the gap between germline ends came to 13 bases. CDR3 size: 15 residues. CDR1 and CDR2 from the germline V gene are SGHTA and FQGNSA. A heparinised blood draw that averaged roughly 110 mL was obtained once from each donor.

Sequencing was done on a sample of naive CD4+ T cells from blood. The TCR was taken from a woman between 18 and 30 years old in good health. J is TRBJ2-3 and V is TRBV7-2; D not certain. Written as DNA, the CDR3 is TGTGCCAGCAGCTTACCCCACGGCGCGGCAGATACGCAGTATTTT. The encoded protein is CASSLPHGAADTQYF.